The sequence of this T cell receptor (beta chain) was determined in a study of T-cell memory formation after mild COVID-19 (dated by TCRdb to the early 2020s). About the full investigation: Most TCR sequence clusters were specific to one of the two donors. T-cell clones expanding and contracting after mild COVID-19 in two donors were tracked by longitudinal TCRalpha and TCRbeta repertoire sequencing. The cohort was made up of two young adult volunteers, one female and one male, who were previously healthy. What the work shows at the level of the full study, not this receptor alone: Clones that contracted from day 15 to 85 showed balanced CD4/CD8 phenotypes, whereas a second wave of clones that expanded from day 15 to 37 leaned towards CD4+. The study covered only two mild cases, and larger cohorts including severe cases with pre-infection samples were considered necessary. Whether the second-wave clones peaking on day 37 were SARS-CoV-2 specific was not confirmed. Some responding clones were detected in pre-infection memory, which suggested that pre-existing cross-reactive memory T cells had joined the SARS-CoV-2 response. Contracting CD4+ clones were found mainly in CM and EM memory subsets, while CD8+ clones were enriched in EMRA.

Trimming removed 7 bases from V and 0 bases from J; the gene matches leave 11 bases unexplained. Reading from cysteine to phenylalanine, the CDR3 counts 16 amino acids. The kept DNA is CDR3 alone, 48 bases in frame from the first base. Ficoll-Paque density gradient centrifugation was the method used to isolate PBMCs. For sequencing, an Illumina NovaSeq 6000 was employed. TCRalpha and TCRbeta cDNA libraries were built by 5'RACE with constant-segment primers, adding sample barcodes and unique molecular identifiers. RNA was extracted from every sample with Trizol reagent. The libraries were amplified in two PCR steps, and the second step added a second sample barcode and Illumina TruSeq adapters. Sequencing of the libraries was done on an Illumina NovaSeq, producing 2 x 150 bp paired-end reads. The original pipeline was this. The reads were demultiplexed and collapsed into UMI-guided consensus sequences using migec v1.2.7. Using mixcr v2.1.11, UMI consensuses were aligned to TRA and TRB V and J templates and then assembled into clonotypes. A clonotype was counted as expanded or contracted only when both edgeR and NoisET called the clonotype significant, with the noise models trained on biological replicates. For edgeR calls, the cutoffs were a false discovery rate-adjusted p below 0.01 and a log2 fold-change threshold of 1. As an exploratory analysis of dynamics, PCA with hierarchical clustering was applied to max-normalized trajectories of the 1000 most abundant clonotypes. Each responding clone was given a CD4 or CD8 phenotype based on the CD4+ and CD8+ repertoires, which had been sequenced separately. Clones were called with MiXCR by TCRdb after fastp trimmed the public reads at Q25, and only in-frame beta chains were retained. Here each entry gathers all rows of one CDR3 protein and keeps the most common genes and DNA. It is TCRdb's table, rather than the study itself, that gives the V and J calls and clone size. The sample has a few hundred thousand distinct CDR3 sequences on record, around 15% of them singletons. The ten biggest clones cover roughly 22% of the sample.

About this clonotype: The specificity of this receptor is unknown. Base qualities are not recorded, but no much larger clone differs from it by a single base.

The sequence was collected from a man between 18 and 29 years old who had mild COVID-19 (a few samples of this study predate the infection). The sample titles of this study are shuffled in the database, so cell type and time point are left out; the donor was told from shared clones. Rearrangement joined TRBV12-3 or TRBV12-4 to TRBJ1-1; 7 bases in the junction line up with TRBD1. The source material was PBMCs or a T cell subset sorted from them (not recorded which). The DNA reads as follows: TGTGCCAGCACCCCAACGGCGGACAGGATGAACACTGAAGCTTTCTTT. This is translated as CASTPTADRMNTEAFF.